This TCR beta chain came from a study of blood T cell repertoires in COVID-19. V shed 7 bases and J shed 1 base, with 13 bases lying between them. The germline V gene has CDR1 LNHDA and CDR2 SQIVND (reference sequence). The length of the CDR3 is 14 residues. Sequencing was performed with immunoSEQ multiplex PCR; in TCRdb, only in-frame clones are kept and a portion is missing. The data show roughly 230,000 clones, with around 90% seen just once and roughly 0.8% held by the top ten. The chain combines TRBV19 with TRBJ1-1, with D unresolved. What was sequenced was peripheral blood. The source is a young man with COVID-19, enrolled during active disease. The CDR3 DNA sequence: TGTGCCAGTAAAGGGAGGAGGGAGAACACTGAAGCTTTCTTT. It encodes CASKGRRENTEAFF.